This TCR beta chain originates from a study of early T cells in non-severe SARS-CoV-2 infection. The table lists this clonotype with a few counts. Its antigen remains unidentified. Individual cDNA molecules were tagged with unique molecular identifiers, the study reported. TCRdb fed the 5' RACE reads into MiXCR, producing one record per CDR3 protein. The data hold fewer than 80,000 distinct CDR3 sequences, with more than 10% observed a single time. V was cut by 3 bases and J by 3 bases, with 9 bases left in between. The CDR3 runs 14 residues. The germline gives CDR1 SGHTA, CDR2 FQGNSA. Study findings and constraints: VDJdb-based matching was biased toward anti-spike CD8 responses and missed private and CD4 specificities.

The specimen sequenced was whole blood. This rearrangement joins TRBV7-2 to TRBJ1-5, with D possibly matching TRBD1 (5 bases). This TCR was recovered from an adult who was a healthcare worker with PCR-confirmed SARS-CoV-2 infection or an uninfected control (not recorded which). The CDR3 protein is CASSFWGINQPQHF. CDR3 sequence (DNA): TGTGCCAGCAGCTTTTGGGGCATCAATCAGCCCCAGCATTTT.